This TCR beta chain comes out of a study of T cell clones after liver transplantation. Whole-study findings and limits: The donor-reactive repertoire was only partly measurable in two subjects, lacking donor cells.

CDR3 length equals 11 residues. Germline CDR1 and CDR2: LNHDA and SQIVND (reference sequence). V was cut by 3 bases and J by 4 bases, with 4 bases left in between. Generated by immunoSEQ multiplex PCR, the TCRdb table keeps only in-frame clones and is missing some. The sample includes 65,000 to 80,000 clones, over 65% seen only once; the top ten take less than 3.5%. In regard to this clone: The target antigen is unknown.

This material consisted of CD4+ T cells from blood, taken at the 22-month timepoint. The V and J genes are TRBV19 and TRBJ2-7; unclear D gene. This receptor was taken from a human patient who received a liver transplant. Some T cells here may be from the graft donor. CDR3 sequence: CASSMGYEQYF. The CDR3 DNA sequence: TGTGCCAGTAGTATGGGTTACGAGCAGTACTTC.